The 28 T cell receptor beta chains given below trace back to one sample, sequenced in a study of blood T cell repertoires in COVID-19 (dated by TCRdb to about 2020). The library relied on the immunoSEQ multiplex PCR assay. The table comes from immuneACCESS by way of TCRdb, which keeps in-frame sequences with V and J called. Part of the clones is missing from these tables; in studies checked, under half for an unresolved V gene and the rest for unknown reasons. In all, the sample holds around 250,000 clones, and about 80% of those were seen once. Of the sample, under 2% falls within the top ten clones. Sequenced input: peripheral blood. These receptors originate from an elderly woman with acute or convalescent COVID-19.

The CDR3: CASNPGGVDYGYTF. DNA of the CDR3: TGCGCCAGCAACCCAGGGGGCGTCGATTATGGCTACACCTTC. V usage is TRBV5-1 and J usage is TRBJ1-2; TRBD1 agrees at 8 bases. The CDR3 runs 14 residues. Germline assignment: CDR1 SGHRS and CDR2 YFSETQ. J lost 5 bases, V lost 6 bases, and 9 bases had no gene match.

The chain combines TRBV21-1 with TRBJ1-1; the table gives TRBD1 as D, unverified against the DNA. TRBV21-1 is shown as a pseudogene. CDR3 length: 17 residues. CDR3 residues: CASSKARTGAGGTEAFF. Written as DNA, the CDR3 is TGTGCCAGCAGCAAAGCTCGGACAGGGGCCGGGGGGACTGAAGCTTTCTTT.

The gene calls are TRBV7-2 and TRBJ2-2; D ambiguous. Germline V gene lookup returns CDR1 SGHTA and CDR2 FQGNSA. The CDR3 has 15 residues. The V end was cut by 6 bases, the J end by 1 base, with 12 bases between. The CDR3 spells CASSAQPLNTGELFF. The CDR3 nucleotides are TGTGCCAGCAGTGCACAGCCTTTGAACACCGGGGAGCTGTTTTTT.

The CDR3 nucleotides read TGTGCCAGCAGCCGAAAGGGGGAGGGCAACCAGCATTTT. It encodes CASSRKGEGNQHF. V is TRBV3-1 (or the pseudogene TRBV3-2) and J is TRBJ1-5; a weak D match, TRBD1 (6 bases). Per the germline V gene, CDR1 is LGHDT and CDR2 is YNNKEL (reference sequence). V lost 4 bases, J lost 12 bases, and 16 bases lay in between. CDR3 length equals 13 residues.

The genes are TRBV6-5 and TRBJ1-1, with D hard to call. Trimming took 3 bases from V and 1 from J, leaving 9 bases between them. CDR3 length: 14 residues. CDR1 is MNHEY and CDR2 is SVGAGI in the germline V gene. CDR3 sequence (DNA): TGTGCCAGCAGTTATTTTGGGCCGAACACTGAAGCTTTCTTT. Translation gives CASSYFGPNTEAFF.

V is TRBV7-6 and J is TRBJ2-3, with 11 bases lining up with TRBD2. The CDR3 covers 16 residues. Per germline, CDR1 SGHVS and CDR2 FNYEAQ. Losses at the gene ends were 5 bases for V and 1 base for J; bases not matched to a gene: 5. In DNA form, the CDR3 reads TGTGCCAGCAGCCCCCAACTAGCGGGGGGCACAGATACGCAGTATTTT. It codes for CASSPQLAGGTDTQYF.

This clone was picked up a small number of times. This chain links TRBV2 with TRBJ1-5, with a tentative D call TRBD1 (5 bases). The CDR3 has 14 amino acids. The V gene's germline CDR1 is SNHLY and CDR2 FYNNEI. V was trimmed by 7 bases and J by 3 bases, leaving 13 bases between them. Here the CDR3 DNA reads TGTGCCAGCAATCCCGGGACTGTCAATCAGCCCCAGCATTTT. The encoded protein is CASNPGTVNQPQHF.

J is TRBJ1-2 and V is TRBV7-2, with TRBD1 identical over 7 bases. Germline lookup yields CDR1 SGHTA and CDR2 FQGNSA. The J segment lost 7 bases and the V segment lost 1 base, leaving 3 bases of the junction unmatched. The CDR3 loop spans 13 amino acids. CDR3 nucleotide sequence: TGTGCCAGCAGCTTAGAGGGGGCGCGTGGCTACACCTTC. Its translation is CASSLEGARGYTF.

The CDR3 region is CASSLGQGTGELFF. The CDR3 nucleotides are TGTGCCAGCAGCTTAGGGCAGGGTACCGGGGAGCTGTTTTTT. V and J are TRBV7-7 and TRBJ2-2; perhaps TRBD1 as D (5 bases). The CDR3 spans 14 residues. Germline-derived CDR1 and CDR2 are SSHAT and FNYEAQ (reference sequence). V dropped 1 base and J dropped 5 bases, with 8 bases sitting between them. The variable domain in full, completed from reference TRBV7-7 and TRBJ2-2, reads GAGVSQSPRYKVTKRGQDVTLRCDPISSHATLYWYQQALGQGPEFLTYFNYEAQPDKSGLPSDRFSAERPEGSISTLTIQRTEQRDSAMYRCASSLGQGTGELFFGEGSRLTVL.

The CDR3 DNA reads TGTGCCAGCAGCTTAGCGCAGTCAGGGGGATCGGAGACCCAGTACTTC. Amino acids: CASSLAQSGGSETQYF. The rearrangement uses TRBV7-6 and TRBJ2-5; TRBD1 matches 7 bases. Germline assignment: CDR1 SGHVS and CDR2 FNYEAQ. The junction had 9 bases not matched to a gene; V was cut back by 0 bases and J by 5 bases. The CDR3 spans 16 residues.

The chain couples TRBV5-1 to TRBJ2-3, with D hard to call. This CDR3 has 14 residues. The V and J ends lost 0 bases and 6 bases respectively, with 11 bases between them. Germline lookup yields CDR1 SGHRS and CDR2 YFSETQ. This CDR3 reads CASSLGPTEDTQYF. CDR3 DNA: TGCGCCAGCAGCTTGGGCCCCACAGAGGATACGCAGTATTTT.

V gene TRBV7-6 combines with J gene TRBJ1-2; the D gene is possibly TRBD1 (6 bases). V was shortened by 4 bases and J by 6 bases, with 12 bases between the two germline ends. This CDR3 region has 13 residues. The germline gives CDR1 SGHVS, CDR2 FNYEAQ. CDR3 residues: CASSSSTGDGYTF. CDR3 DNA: TGTGCCAGCAGCTCTTCGACAGGCGATGGCTACACCTTC.

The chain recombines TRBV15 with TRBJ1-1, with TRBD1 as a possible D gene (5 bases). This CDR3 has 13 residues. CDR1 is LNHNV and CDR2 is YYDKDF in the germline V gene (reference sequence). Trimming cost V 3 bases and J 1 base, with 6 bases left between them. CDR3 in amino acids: CATSRDTNTEAFF. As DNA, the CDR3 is TGTGCCACCAGCAGGGACACGAACACTGAAGCTTTCTTT.

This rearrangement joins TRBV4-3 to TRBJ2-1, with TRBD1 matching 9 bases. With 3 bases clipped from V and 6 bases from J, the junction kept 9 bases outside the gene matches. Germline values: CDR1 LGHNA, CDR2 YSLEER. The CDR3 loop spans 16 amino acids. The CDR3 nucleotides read TGCGCCAGCAGCCAGCACAGGGGGCTTGGTTTCAATGAGCAGTTCTTC. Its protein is CASSQHRGLGFNEQFF.

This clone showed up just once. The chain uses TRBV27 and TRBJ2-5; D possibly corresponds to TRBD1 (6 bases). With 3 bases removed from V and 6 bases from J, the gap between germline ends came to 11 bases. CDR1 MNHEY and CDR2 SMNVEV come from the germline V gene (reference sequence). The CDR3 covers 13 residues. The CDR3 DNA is TGTGCCAGCAGTTTGTCCCAGGGGCAGACCCAGTACTTC. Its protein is CASSLSQGQTQYF.

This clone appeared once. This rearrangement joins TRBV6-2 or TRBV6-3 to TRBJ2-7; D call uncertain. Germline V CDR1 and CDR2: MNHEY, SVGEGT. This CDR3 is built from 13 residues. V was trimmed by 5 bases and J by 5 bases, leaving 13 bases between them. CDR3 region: CASSLYHAHEQYF. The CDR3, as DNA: TGTGCCAGCAGTCTCTACCACGCCCACGAGCAGTACTTC.

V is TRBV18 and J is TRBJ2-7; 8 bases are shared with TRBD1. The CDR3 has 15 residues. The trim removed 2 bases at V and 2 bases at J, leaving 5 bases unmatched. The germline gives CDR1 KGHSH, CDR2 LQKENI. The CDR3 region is CASSPDRGPTYEQYF. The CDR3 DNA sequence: TGTGCCAGCTCACCAGACAGGGGTCCAACCTACGAGCAGTACTTC. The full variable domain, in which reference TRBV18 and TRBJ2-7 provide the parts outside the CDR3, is NAGVMQNPRHLVRRRGQEARLRCSPMKGHSHVYWYRQLPEEGLKFMVYLQKENIIDESGMPKERFSAEFPKEGPSILRIQQVVRGDSAAYFCASSPDRGPTYEQYFGPGTRLTVT.

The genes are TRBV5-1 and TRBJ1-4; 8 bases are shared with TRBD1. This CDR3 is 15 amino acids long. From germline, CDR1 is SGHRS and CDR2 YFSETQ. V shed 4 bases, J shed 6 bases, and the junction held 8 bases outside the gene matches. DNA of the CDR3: TGCGCCAGCAGCCGGACAGGGCAACAAGATGAAAAACTGTTTTTT. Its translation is CASSRTGQQDEKLFF.

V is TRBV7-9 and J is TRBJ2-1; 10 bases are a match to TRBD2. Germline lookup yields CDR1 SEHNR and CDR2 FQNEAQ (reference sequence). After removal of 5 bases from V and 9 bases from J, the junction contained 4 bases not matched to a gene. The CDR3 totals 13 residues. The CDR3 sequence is CASSPIAGGEQFF. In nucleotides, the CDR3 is TGTGCCAGCAGCCCGATAGCGGGAGGTGAGCAGTTCTTC.

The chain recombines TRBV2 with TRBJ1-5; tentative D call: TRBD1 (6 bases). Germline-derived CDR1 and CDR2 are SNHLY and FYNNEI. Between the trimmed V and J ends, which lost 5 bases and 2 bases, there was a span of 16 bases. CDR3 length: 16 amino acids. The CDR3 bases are TGTGCCAGCAGTTTGACGGGACAAAGTGGCAATCAGCCCCAGCATTTT. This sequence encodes CASSLTGQSGNQPQHF. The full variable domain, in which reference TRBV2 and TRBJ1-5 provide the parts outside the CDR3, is EPEVTQTPSHQVTQMGQEVILRCVPISNHLYFYWYRQILGQKVEFLVSFYNNEISEKSEIFDDQFSVERPDGSNFTLKIRSTKLEDSAMYFCASSLTGQSGNQPQHFGDGTRLSIL.

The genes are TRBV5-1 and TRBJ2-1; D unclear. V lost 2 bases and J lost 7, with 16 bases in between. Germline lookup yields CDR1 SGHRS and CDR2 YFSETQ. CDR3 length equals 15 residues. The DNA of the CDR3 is TGCGCCAGCAGCTTAGGCACAGCTATAAGAAATGAGCAGTTCTTC. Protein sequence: CASSLGTAIRNEQFF.

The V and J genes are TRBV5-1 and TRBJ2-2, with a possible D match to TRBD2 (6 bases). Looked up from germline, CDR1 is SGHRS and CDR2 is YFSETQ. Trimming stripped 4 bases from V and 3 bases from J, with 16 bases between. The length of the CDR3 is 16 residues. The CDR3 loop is CASSTMTSLDTGELFF. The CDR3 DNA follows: TGCGCCAGCAGCACGATGACTAGTTTGGACACCGGGGAGCTGTTTTTT.

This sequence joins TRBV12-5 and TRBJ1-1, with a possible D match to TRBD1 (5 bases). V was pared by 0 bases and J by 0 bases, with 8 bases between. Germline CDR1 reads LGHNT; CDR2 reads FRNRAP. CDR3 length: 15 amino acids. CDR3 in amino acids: CASGLVGALNTEAFF. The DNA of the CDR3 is TGTGCTAGTGGTTTGGTAGGGGCGTTGAACACTGAAGCTTTCTTT.

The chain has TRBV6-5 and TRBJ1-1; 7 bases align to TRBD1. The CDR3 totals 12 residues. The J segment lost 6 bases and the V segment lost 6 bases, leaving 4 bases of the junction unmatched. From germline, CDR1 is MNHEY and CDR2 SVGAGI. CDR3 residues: CASRETGPEAFF. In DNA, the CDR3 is TGTGCCAGCAGGGAGACAGGGCCTGAAGCTTTCTTT.

The chain's CDR3 is CASRQGAKYGYTF. The CDR3 DNA reads as TGTGCCAGCAGGCAGGGGGCGAAGTATGGCTACACCTTC. V gene TRBV12-3 or TRBV12-4 combines with J gene TRBJ1-2, with TRBD1 identical over 8 bases. The CDR3 covers 13 residues. The junction had 5 bases not matched to a gene; V was cut back by 6 bases and J by 5 bases.

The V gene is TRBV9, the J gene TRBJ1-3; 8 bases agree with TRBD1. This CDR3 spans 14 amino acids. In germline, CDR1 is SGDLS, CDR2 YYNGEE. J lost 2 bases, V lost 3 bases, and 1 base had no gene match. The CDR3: CASSATGAGNTIYF. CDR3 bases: TGTGCCAGCAGCGCGACAGGGGCTGGAAACACCATATATTTT.

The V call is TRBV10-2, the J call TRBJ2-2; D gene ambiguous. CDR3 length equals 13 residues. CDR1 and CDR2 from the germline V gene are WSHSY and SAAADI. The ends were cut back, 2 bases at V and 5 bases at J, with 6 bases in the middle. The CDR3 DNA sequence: TGCGCCAGCAGTGAGATCAGAACCGGGGAGCTGTTTTTT. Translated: CASSEIRTGELFF.

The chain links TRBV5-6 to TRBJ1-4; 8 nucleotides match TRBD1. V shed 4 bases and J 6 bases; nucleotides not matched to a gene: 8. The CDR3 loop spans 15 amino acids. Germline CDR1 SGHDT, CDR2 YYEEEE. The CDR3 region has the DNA TGTGCCAGCAGCGCCCCAGACAGGGGAGATGAAAAACTGTTTTTT. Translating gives CASSAPDRGDEKLFF. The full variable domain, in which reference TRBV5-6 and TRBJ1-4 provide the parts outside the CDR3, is DAGVTQSPTHLIKTRGQQVTLRCSPKSGHDTVSWYQQALGQGPQFIFQYYEEEERQRGNFPDRFSGHQFPNYSSELNVNALLLGDSALYLCASSAPDRGDEKLFFGSGTQLSVL.